One T cell receptor beta chain is described in this entry. Its antigen is unidentified. The identical CDR3 is also encoded by other nucleotide sequences in the sample. Germline CDR1 LGHNA, CDR2 YNFKEQ. V dropped 4 bases and J dropped 2 bases, with 9 bases sitting between them. The length of the CDR3 is 14 residues. The data belong to a study of T cell responses to AZD1222 COVID-19 vaccine. General study findings and limits: Donors skewed white British and female; clonal diversity was possibly underestimated.

Method: immunoSEQ multiplex PCR; TCRdb's copy keeps in-frame clones and lacks some. The data show 90,000 to 120,000 clones, roughly nine tenths seen once. This sequence originates from an adult in good health. The chain links TRBV4-2 to TRBJ1-5; perhaps TRBD1 as D (5 bases). Source: peripheral blood, taken on day 0 of AZD1222 vaccination. The CDR3 spells CASSPGTGNQPQHF. CDR3 coding DNA: TGTGCCAGCAGCCCCGGGACTGGCAATCAGCCCCAGCATTTT.